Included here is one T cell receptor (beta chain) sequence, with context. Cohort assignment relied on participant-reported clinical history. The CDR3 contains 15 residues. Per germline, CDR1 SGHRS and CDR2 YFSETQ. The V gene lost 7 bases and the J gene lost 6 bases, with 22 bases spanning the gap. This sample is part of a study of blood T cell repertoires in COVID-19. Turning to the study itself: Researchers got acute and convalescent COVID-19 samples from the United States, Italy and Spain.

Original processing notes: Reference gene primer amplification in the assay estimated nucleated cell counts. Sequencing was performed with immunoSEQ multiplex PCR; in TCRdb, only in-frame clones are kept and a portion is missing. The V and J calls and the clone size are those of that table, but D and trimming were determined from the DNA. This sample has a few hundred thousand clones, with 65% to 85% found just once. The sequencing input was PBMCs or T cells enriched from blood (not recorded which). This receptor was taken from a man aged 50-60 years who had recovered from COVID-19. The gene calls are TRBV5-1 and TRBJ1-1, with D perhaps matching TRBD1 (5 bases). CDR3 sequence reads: CASRDSAILYAEAFF. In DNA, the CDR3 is TGCGCCAGCCGAGACAGTGCCATTCTCTACGCTGAAGCTTTCTTT.